The rows below give T cell receptor beta chains drawn from one sample of a study of T cell responses to AZD1222 COVID-19 vaccine. Sequenced by immunoSEQ multiplex PCR; TCRdb stores in-frame clones only, minus some. The table records around 170,000 clones, approximately 91% of them present only once. The source material was peripheral blood, sampled on day 0 of AZD1222 vaccination. The receptors derive from an adult in good health. The CDR3 runs from the conserved cysteine through the conserved F or W. Some rows have no size entry. The others give once, few or many, or a class for an expanded clone.

v_call	clone_size	j_call	cdr3_aa
TRBV2	NA	TRBJ1-2	CASSEAPESSAGYTF
TRBV6-5	NA	TRBJ2-2	CASSVGLNTGELFF
TRBV28	NA	TRBJ2-3	CASSPPWREDPSDTQYF
TRBV5-5	NA	TRBJ1-1	CASSLTGVPEAFF
TRBV6-5	NA	TRBJ1-1	CASSYLGTGGTEAFF
TRBV5-1	once	TRBJ2-2	CASSLSLAGATGELFF
TRBV10-3	NA	TRBJ1-1	CATGGTGGAGTEAFF
TRBV25-1	NA	TRBJ1-4	CASSEVSGRENEKLFF
TRBV7-9	few	TRBJ2-7	CASSLGGPTEMYF
TRBV11-2	NA	TRBJ1-1	CASSLDPWSDTEAFF
TRBV6-5	NA	TRBJ1-1	CATGRQGAGEAFF
TRBV28	once	TRBJ2-7	CASSLHLGGLSSYEQYF
TRBV6-1	once	TRBJ2-7	CASSEVGRAGGPYEQYF
TRBV5-6	once	TRBJ2-2	CASSLGLAGTGELFF
TRBV5-1	NA	TRBJ2-7	CASSFGGGTYEQYF
TRBV7-3	NA	TRBJ2-1	CASSLDSTYNEQFF
TRBV5-1	NA	TRBJ2-3	CASGTDTSTDTQYF
TRBV14	NA	TRBJ1-1	CASSSHMNTEAFF
TRBV5-5	NA	TRBJ2-7	CASSLAGMDTAEQYF
TRBV4-2	NA	TRBJ1-4	CASSQGQGESNEKLFF
TRBV10-3	NA	TRBJ2-7	CAISVFEGPYEQYF
TRBV7-9	NA	TRBJ2-7	CASTLASGTGYEQYF
TRBV7-8	NA	TRBJ1-3	CASSPYPGTVGNTIYF
TRBV2	few	TRBJ1-2	CASSEANGGRGWAF
TRBV4-3	once	TRBJ1-3	CASSQEGDTALYF
TRBV7-3	NA	TRBJ2-7	CASSLVGGRDEQYF
TRBV10-3	NA	TRBJ1-3	CAISGVGGGRGNTIYF
TRBV12-5	NA	TRBJ2-3	CASGAGQADTQYF
TRBV6-6	NA	TRBJ2-7	CASSPGTRSNYEQYF
TRBV9	NA	TRBJ2-7	CASSTGTGGREQYF
TRBV12-3/TRBV12-4	NA	TRBJ2-7	CASTEVEGGAF
TRBV6-1	NA	TRBJ1-1	CASSEPYRVEAFF
TRBV3-1/TRBV3-2	NA	TRBJ1-1	CASSPNNDRPNTEAFF
TRBV27	NA	TRBJ2-5	CASSYGLAGVETQYF
TRBV19	NA	TRBJ1-5	CASTEQGSSNQPQHF
TRBV5-1	NA	TRBJ1-1	CASSPEEALNTEAFF
TRBV3-1/TRBV3-2	NA	TRBJ2-5	CASSPTTSRTTQYF
TRBV9	NA	TRBJ2-5	CASSVSATVAAKTQYF
TRBV28	once	TRBJ1-2	CASRPPPDRDYGYTF